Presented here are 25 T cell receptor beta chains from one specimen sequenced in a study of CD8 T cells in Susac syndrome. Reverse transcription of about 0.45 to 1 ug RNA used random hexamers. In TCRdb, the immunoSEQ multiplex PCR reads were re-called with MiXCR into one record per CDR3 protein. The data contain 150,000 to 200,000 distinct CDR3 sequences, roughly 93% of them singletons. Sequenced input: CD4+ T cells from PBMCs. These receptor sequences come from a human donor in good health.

The DNA for the CDR3 is TGTGCCAGCAGCTTTAATAGCGGGGGCCAAGAGACCCAGTACTTC. It codes for CASSFNSGGQETQYF. The V and J genes are TRBV5-4 and TRBJ2-5; 9 nucleotides match TRBD2. This CDR3 comprises 15 residues. Germline values: CDR1 SGHNT, CDR2 YYREEE (reference sequence). J lost 1 base, V lost 2 bases, and 3 bases had no gene match.

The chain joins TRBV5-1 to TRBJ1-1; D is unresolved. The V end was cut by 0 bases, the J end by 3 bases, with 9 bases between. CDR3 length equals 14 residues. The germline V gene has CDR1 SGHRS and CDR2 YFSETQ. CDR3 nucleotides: TGCGCCAGCAGCTTGGACAGATTAGACACTGAAGCTTTCTTT. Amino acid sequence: CASSLDRLDTEAFF.

The CDR3 reads CASSHPANQPQHF. Here the CDR3 DNA reads TGCGCCAGCAGTCACCCAGCGAATCAGCCCCAGCATTTT. V and J are TRBV23-1 and TRBJ1-5; D call uncertain. TRBV23-1 is treated as an ORF (open reading frame) with a function not yet certain. V lost 3 bases to trimming and J lost 4 bases, with 7 bases between them. The length of the CDR3 is 13 residues.

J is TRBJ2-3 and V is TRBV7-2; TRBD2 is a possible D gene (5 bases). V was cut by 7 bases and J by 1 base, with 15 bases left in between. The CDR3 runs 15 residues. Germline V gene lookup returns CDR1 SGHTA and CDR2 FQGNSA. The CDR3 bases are TGTGCCAGCAAGCTTGAGGCAGCGGGCACAGATACGCAGTATTTT. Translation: CASKLEAAGTDTQYF.

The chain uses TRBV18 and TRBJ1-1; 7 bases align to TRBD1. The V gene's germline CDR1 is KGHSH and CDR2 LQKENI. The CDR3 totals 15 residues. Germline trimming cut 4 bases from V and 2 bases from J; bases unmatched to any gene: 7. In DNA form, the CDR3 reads TGTGCCAGCTCACAGGGGGCTGTCGGAAACACTGAAGCTTTCTTT. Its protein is CASSQGAVGNTEAFF.

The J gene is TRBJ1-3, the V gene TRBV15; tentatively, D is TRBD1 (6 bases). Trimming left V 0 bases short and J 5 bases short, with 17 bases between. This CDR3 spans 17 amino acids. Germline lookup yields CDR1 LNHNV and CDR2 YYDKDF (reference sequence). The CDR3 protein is CATSRDTNRDTRNTIYF. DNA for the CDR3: TGTGCCACCAGCAGAGACACGAACCGGGACACTAGAAACACCATATATTTT.

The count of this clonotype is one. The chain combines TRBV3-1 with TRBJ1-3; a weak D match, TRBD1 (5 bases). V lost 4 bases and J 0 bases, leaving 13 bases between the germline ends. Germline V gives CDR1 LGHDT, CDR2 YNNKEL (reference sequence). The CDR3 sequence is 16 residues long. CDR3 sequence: CASSPSAGLSGNTIYF. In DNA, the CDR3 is TGTGCCAGCAGCCCCTCGGCAGGGCTCTCTGGAAACACCATATATTTT.

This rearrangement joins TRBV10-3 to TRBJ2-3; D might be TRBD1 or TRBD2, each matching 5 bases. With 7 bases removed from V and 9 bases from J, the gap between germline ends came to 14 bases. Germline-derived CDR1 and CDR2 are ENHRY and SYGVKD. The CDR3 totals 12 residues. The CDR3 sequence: CAINSYGTTQYF. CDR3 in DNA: TGTGCCATCAACAGCTATGGGACCACGCAGTATTTT.

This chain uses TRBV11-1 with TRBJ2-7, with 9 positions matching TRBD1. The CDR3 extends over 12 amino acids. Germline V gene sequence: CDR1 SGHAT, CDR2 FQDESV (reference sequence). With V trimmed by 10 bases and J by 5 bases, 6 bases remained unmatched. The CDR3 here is CATGQGMDEQYF. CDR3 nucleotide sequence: TGTGCCACAGGACAGGGGATGGACGAGCAGTACTTC.

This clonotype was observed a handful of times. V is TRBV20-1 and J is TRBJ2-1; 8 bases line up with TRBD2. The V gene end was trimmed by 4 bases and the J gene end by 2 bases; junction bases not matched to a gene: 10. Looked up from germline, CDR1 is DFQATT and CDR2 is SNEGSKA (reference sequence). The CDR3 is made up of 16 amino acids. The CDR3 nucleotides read TGCAGTGCTACTCCTCTCGGGGGGGCACCCTACAATGAGCAGTTCTTC. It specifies CSATPLGGAPYNEQFF.

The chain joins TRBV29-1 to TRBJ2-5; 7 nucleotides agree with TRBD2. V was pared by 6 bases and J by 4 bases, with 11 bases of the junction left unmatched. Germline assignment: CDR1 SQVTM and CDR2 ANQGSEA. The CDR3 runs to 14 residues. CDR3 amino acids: CSVRPRGVGETQYF. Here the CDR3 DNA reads TGCAGCGTCAGACCCCGGGGGGTTGGAGAGACCCAGTACTTC.

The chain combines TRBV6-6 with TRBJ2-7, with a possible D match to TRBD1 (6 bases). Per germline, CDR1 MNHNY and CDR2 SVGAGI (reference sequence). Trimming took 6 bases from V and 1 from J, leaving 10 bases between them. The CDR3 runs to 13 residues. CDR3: CASSQGPSYEQYF. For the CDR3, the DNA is TGTGCCAGCAGCCAGGGGCCGTCCTACGAGCAGTACTTC.

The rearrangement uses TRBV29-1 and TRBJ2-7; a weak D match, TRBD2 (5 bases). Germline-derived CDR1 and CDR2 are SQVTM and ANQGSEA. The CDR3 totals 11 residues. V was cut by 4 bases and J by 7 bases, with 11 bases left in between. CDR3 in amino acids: CSVGRDREQYF. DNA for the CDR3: TGCAGCGTTGGTCGGGATCGGGAGCAGTACTTC.

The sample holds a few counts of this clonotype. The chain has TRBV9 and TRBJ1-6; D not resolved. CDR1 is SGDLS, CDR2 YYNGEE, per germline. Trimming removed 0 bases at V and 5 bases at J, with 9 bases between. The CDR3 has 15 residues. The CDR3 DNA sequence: TGTGCCAGCAGCGTAGAGAGTCACAATAATTCACCCCTCCACTTT. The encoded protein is CASSVESHNNSPLHF.

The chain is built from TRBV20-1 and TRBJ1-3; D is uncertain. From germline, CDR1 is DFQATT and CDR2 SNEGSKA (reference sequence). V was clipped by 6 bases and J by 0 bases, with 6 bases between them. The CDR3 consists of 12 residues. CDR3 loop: CSASSSGNTIYF. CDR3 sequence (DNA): TGCAGTGCCAGTAGCTCTGGAAACACCATATATTTT.

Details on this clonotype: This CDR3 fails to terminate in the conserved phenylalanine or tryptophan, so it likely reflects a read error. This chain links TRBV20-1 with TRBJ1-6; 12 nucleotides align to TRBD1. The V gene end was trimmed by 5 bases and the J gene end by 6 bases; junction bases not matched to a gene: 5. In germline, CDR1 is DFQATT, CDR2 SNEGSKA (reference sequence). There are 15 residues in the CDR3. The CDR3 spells CSAVGQGAGNSPLHL. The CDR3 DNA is TGCAGTGCTGTGGGACAGGGGGCTGGTAATTCACCCCTCCACCTT.

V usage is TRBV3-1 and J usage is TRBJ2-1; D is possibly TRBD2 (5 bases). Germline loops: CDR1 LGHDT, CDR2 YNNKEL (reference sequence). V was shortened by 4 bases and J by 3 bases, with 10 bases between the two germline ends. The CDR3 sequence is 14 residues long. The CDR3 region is CASSPGAGYNEQFF. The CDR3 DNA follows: TGTGCCAGCAGCCCCGGTGCGGGCTACAATGAGCAGTTCTTC.

CDR3 loop: CASSLEGSRGGQFF. The CDR3 coding sequence is TGTGCCAGCAGCTTAGAAGGCTCCCGAGGGGGGCAGTTCTTC. V is TRBV7-2 and J is TRBJ2-1; D perhaps matches TRBD1 (6 bases). There are 14 residues in the CDR3. V lost 1 base and J lost 12, with 16 bases in between. CDR1 SGHTA and CDR2 FQGNSA come from the germline V gene.

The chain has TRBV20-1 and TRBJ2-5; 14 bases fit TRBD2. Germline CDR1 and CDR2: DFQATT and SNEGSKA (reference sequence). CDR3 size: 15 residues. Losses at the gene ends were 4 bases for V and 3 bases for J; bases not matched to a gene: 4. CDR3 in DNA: TGCAGTGCTATCGGGGGACTAGCGGGGGAAGAGACCCAGTACTTC. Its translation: CSAIGGLAGEETQYF.

In nucleotides, the CDR3 is TGTGCCAGCAGCTTGAGCAGAGATCAAAACACTGAAGCTTTCTTT. Its protein product is CASSLSRDQNTEAFF. The chain employs TRBV7-3 and TRBJ1-1; no definite D call. V gave up 3 bases and J gave up 2 bases, with 13 bases separating them. In germline, CDR1 is SGHTA, CDR2 FQGTGA. This CDR3 region has 15 residues.

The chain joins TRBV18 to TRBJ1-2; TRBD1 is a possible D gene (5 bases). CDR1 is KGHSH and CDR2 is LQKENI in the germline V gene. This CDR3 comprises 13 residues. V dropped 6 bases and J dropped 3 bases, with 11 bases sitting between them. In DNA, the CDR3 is TGTGCCAGCTCGTCGGGACGGCACTATGGCTACACCTTC. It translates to CASSSGRHYGYTF.

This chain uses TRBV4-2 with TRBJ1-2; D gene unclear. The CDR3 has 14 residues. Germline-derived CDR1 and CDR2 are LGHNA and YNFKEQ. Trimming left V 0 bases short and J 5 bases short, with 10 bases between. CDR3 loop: CASSQETPTYGYTF. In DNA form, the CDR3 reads TGTGCCAGCAGCCAAGAAACCCCGACTTATGGCTACACCTTC.

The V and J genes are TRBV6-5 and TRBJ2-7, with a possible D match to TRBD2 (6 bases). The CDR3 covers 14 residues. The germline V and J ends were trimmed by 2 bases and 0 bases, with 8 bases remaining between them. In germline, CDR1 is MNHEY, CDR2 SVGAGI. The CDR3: CASSYRDSSYEQYF. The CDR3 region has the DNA TGTGCCAGCAGTTACCGGGACTCCTCCTACGAGCAGTACTTC.

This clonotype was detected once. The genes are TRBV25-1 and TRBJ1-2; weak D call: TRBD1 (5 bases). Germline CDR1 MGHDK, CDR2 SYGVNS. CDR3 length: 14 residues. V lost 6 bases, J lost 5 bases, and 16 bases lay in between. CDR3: CASRDSLDTYGYTF. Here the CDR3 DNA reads TGTGCCAGCAGGGATTCCCTGGACACATATGGCTACACCTTC.

The CDR3 protein is CASSGDTYEQYF. CDR3 nucleotide sequence: TGTGCCAGCAGCGGGGACACCTACGAGCAGTACTTC. The rearrangement joins TRBV2 to TRBJ2-7; perhaps TRBD1 as D (6 bases). Looked up from germline, CDR1 is SNHLY and CDR2 is FYNNEI. CDR3 size: 12 residues. The V and J ends lost 6 bases and 2 bases respectively, with 8 bases between them.